The clone carrying this T cell receptor beta chain was observed once. The data derive from a study of blood T cell repertoires in COVID-19. Study summary: Researchers got acute and convalescent COVID-19 samples from the United States, Italy and Spain. In each case, the material was cDNA or gDNA derived from T cells, B-cell-depleted T cells, or PBMCs.

Germline CDR1 SGHNT, CDR2 YYREEE (reference sequence). The CDR3 covers 16 residues. J gave up 6 bases and V 4 bases, and 6 bases lay outside the gene matches. Original data processing: Reference gene primers were amplified, and this amplification served to estimate nucleated cell counts. The data were produced by immunoSEQ multiplex PCR, yet TCRdb's version contains in-frame clones alone and is incomplete. That table furnishes V, J and clone size, whereas the DNA furnished D and trimming. The repertoire holds some 110,000 clones, with approximately 78% as singletons. The source of this sequence is a man in his sixties or seventies with acute or convalescent COVID-19. The rearrangement uses TRBV5-4 and TRBJ2-3, with TRBD2 identical over 15 bases. Input material: peripheral blood. The CDR3 sequence is CASSLGTSGGSDTQYF. The DNA of the CDR3 is TGTGCCAGCAGCCTGGGGACTAGCGGGGGGAGTGATACGCAGTATTTT. Looking up the rest from reference TRBV5-4 and TRBJ2-3 gives the full variable domain: ETGVTQSPTHLIKTRGQQVTLRCSSQSGHNTVSWYQQALGQGPQFIFQYYREEENGRGNFPPRFSGLQFPNYSSELNVNALELDDSALYLCASSLGTSGGSDTQYFGPGTRLTVL.